This T cell receptor (beta chain) was documented in a study of blood T cell repertoires in COVID-19. There are 15 residues in the CDR3. The V and J ends lost 2 bases and 0 bases respectively, with 8 bases between them. Per germline, CDR1 SGHTA and CDR2 FQGNSA. Profiled with immunoSEQ multiplex PCR; TCRdb holds only in-frame clones, not every one. This sample has 150,000 to 200,000 clones, with 70% to 80% found just once. The V and J genes are TRBV7-2 and TRBJ1-5; possible D gene TRBD1, 5 bases. The sample was peripheral blood. This sequence was found in a woman aged 50 to 60 with active or convalescent COVID-19. This CDR3 reads CASSLMTVSNQPQHF. The CDR3 DNA sequence: TGTGCCAGCAGCTTAATGACAGTTAGCAATCAGCCCCAGCATTTT.